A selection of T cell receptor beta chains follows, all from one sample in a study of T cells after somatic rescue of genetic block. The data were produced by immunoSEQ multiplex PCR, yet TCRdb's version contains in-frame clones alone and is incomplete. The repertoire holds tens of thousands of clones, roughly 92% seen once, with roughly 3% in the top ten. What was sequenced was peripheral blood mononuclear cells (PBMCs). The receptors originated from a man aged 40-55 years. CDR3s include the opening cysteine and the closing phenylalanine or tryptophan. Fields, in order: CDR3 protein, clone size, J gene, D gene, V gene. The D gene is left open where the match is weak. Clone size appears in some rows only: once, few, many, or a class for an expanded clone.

cdr3_aa: CASSSPERANEKLFF; clone_size: .; j_call: TRBJ1-4; d_call: .; v_call: TRBV6-6
cdr3_aa: CASSLQETYNEQFF; clone_size: .; j_call: TRBJ2-1; d_call: .; v_call: TRBV7-9
cdr3_aa: CASSSGLTYEQYF; clone_size: .; j_call: TRBJ2-7; d_call: .; v_call: TRBV27
cdr3_aa: CASSYSNRGADTQYF; clone_size: .; j_call: TRBJ2-3; d_call: TRBD1; v_call: TRBV6-5
cdr3_aa: CASSYEGQITPKTQYF; clone_size: .; j_call: TRBJ2-5; d_call: TRBD1; v_call: TRBV6-5
cdr3_aa: CASSLWGTGGNEQFF; clone_size: .; j_call: TRBJ2-1; d_call: TRBD1; v_call: TRBV28
cdr3_aa: CASSSLTYEQYF; clone_size: .; j_call: TRBJ2-7; d_call: .; v_call: TRBV7-9
cdr3_aa: CASSLTEGDTQYF; clone_size: .; j_call: TRBJ2-3; d_call: .; v_call: TRBV18
cdr3_aa: CASRRTGDSDEQYF; clone_size: .; j_call: TRBJ2-7; d_call: TRBD1; v_call: TRBV19
cdr3_aa: CASSEAGDRANYGYTF; clone_size: .; j_call: TRBJ1-2; d_call: TRBD1; v_call: TRBV2
cdr3_aa: CAISEFPKRDRGKYQETQYF; clone_size: .; j_call: TRBJ2-5; d_call: TRBD1; v_call: TRBV10-3
cdr3_aa: CASSQRLRAASTDTQYF; clone_size: .; j_call: TRBJ2-3; d_call: .; v_call: TRBV4-3
cdr3_aa: CASSPWSKGGIRETQYF; clone_size: .; j_call: TRBJ2-5; d_call: .; v_call: TRBV18
cdr3_aa: CASSSSGGPSTDTQYF; clone_size: .; j_call: TRBJ2-3; d_call: TRBD2; v_call: TRBV7-8
cdr3_aa: CASSYGGRTGELFF; clone_size: .; j_call: TRBJ2-2; d_call: .; v_call: TRBV6-9
cdr3_aa: CSANWDRSYNSPLHF; clone_size: .; j_call: TRBJ1-6; d_call: TRBD1; v_call: TRBV29-1
cdr3_aa: CSALLAGNTIYF; clone_size: .; j_call: TRBJ1-3; d_call: .; v_call: TRBV29-1
cdr3_aa: CASSSSRSGPISYNEQFF; clone_size: .; j_call: TRBJ2-1; d_call: TRBD2; v_call: TRBV9
cdr3_aa: CASRGGHYNSPLHF; clone_size: .; j_call: TRBJ1-6; d_call: .; v_call: TRBV6-1
cdr3_aa: CASSRTGGTGANVLTF; clone_size: .; j_call: TRBJ2-6; d_call: TRBD1; v_call: TRBV27
cdr3_aa: CASSWGQSTGELFF; clone_size: once; j_call: TRBJ2-2; d_call: .; v_call: TRBV7-2
cdr3_aa: CASKGGTNTEAFF; clone_size: .; j_call: TRBJ1-1; d_call: .; v_call: TRBV6-5
cdr3_aa: CASSWAGGRGLNTEAFF; clone_size: .; j_call: TRBJ1-1; d_call: .; v_call: TRBV5-4
cdr3_aa: CASSLGAGGGGLVYGYTF; clone_size: .; j_call: TRBJ1-2; d_call: TRBD1; v_call: TRBV7-9
cdr3_aa: CASTPDSPRGANEKLFF; clone_size: .; j_call: TRBJ1-4; d_call: .; v_call: TRBV2
cdr3_aa: CASRPLTGYRNQPQHF; clone_size: .; j_call: TRBJ1-5; d_call: TRBD1; v_call: TRBV7-9
cdr3_aa: CASARYRINTEAFF; clone_size: .; j_call: TRBJ1-1; d_call: .; v_call: TRBV6-1
cdr3_aa: CASSQKTGFNEQFF; clone_size: once; j_call: TRBJ2-1; d_call: .; v_call: TRBV5-4
cdr3_aa: CASSQVGGGTKNIQYF; clone_size: .; j_call: TRBJ2-4; d_call: TRBD2; v_call: TRBV7-8
cdr3_aa: CASSEVGGYEQYF; clone_size: .; j_call: TRBJ2-7; d_call: .; v_call: TRBV6-1
cdr3_aa: CASSPRLAGSYEQYF; clone_size: .; j_call: TRBJ2-7; d_call: TRBD2; v_call: TRBV4-2
cdr3_aa: CASSFDIQGTQYF; clone_size: .; j_call: TRBJ2-5; d_call: .; v_call: TRBV25-1
cdr3_aa: CASSQRRASEQFF; clone_size: .; j_call: TRBJ2-1; d_call: .; v_call: TRBV7-8
cdr3_aa: CASSSTGTASYEQYF; clone_size: .; j_call: TRBJ2-7; d_call: .; v_call: TRBV28
cdr3_aa: CASSLAGRNQPQHF; clone_size: .; j_call: TRBJ1-5; d_call: .; v_call: TRBV5-1